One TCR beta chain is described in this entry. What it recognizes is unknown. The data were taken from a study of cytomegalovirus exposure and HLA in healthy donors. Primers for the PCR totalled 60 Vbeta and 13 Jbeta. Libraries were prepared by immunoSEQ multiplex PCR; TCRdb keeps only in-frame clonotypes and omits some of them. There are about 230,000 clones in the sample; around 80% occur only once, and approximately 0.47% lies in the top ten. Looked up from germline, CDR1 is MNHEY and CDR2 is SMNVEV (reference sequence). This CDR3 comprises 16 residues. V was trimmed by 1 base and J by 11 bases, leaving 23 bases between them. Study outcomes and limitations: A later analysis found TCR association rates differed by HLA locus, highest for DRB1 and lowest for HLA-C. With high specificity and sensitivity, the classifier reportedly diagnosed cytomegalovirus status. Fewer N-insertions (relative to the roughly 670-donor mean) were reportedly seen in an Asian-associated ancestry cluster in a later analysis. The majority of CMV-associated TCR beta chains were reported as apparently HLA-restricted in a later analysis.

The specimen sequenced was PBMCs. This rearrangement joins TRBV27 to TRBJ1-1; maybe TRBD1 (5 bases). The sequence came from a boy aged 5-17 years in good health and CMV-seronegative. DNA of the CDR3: TGTGCCAGCAGTTTATTGGGTTGGTATAGGGGAGGCCCCGCTTTCTTT. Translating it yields CASSLLGWYRGGPAFF.